This TCR beta chain was recorded in a study of response to subunit inactivated influenza vaccine. Study-wide results and limits: After each seasonal influenza vaccination, few new T cells are recruited, the authors suggested.

This clonotype occurred a few times. Its antigen is currently unknown. One entry per CDR3 protein, called by TCRdb with MiXCR from the RT-PCR reads. Here the sample spans 530,000 or so distinct CDR3 sequences, around 13% being singletons. This CDR3 is 15 amino acids long. The germline gives CDR1 SGHTA, CDR2 FQGNSA. V was trimmed by 1 base and J by 6 bases, leaving 14 bases between them. The clonotype was recovered from a man in his fifties or sixties who received an inactivated influenza vaccine. The sequences come from PBMCs from blood, collected 12 days after vaccination. This chain connects TRBV7-2 to TRBJ2-3, with a tentative D call TRBD1 (6 bases). The CDR3 DNA follows: TGTGCCAGCAGCTTAGGGGGGCAGGTGGGGGATACGCAGTATTTT. Translating it yields CASSLGGQVGDTQYF.